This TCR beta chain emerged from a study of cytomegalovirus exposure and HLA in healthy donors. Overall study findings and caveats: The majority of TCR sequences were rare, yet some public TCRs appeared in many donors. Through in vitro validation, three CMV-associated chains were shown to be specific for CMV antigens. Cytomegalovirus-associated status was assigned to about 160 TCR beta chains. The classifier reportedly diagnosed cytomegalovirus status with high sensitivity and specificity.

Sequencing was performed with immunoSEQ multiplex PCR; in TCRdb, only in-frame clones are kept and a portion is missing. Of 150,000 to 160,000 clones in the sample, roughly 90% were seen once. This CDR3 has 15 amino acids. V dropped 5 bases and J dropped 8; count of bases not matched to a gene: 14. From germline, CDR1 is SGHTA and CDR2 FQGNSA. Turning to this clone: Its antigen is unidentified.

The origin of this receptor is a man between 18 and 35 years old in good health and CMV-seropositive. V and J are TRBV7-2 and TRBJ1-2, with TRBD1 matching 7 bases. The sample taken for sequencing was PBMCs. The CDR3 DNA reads TGTGCCAGCAGCACCCAGACAGGGATGGCCTACGGCTACACCTTC. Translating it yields CASSTQTGMAYGYTF.